This T cell receptor beta chain was recovered during a study of blood T cell repertoires in COVID-19. On the study more broadly: The samples span acute and convalescent COVID-19 from the United States, Italy and Spain.

One Seattle source followed patients from active infection through their disease course. The data were produced by immunoSEQ multiplex PCR, yet TCRdb's version contains in-frame clones alone and is incomplete. The table has about 260,000 clones, approximately 91% seen once; the top ten hold around 2.5%. This clonotype was sampled from a person between 18 and 35 years old with COVID-19, enrolled during active disease. Material: peripheral blood.

The CDR3: CATSRADSGSGLFF. CDR3 coding DNA: TGTGCCACCAGCAGAGCGGATAGCGGGAGTGGGCTGTTTTTT. The chain uses TRBV15 and TRBJ2-2; 9 bases are a match to TRBD2. In germline, CDR1 is LNHNV, CDR2 YYDKDF (reference sequence). Trimming cost V 1 base and J 13 bases; bases outside gene matches: 7. The CDR3 spans 14 residues.